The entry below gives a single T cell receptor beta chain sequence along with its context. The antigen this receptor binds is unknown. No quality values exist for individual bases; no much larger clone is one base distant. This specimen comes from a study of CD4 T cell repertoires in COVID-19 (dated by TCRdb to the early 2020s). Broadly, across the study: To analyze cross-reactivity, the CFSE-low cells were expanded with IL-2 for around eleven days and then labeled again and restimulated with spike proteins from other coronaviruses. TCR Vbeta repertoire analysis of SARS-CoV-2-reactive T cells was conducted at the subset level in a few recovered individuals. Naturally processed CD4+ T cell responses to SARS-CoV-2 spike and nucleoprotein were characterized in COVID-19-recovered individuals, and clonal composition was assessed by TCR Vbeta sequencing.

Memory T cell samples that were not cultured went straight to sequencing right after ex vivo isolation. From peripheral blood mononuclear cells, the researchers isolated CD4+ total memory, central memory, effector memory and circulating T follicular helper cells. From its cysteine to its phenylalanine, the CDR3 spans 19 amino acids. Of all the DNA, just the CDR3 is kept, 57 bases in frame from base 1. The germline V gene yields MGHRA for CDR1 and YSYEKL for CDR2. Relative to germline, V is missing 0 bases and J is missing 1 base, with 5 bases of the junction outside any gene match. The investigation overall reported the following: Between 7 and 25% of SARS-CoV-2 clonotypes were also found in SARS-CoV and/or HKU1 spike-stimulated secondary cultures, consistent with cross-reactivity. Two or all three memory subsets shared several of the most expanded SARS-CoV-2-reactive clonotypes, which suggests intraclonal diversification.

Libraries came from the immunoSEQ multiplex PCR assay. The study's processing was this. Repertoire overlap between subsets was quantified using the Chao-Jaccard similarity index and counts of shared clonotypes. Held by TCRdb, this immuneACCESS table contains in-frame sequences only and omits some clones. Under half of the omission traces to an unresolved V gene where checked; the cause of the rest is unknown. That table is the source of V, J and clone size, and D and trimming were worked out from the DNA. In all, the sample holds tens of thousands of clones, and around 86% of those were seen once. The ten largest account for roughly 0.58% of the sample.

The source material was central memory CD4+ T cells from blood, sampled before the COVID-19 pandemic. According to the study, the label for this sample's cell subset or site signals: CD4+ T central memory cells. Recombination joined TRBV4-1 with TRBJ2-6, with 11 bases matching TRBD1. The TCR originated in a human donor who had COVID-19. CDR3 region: CASSQDRDRGRSGANVLTF. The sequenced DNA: TGCGCCAGCAGCCAAGACCGGGACAGGGGGAGGTCTGGGGCCAACGTCCTGACTTTC.